The clone carrying this T cell receptor (beta chain) was seen a single time. This CDR3 contains 16 residues. CDR1 KGHDR and CDR2 SFDVKD come from the germline V gene. V was pared by 6 bases and J by 0 bases, with 3 bases of the junction left unmatched. This specimen belongs to a study of blood T cell repertoires in COVID-19. Method: immunoSEQ multiplex PCR; TCRdb's copy keeps in-frame clones and lacks some. The sample has around 50,000 clones; 88% are singletons. Sequencing was done on a sample of peripheral blood. The genes are TRBV24-1 and TRBJ2-1; 11 positions match TRBD2. The source is a man aged 50-59 years with active COVID-19. The CDR3 sequence is CATSRLAGFSYNEQFF. CDR3 bases: TGTGCCACCAGTAGACTAGCGGGATTCTCCTACAATGAGCAGTTCTTC.